This T cell receptor (beta chain) was recorded in a study of T cell clonality in common variable immunodeficiency. The repertoire was sequenced with immunoSEQ multiplex PCR; TCRdb's copy has only in-frame clones and lacks some. This sample has roughly 55,000 clones and no singletons, with 5.4% in the ten largest. This clone was recorded at least ten times. The antigen remains undetermined. With the read ending 3 residues before the CDR3 end, the germline J gene is used to fill in that end. CDR1 and CDR2 from the germline V gene are SNHLY and FYNNEI. Trimming took 6 bases from V and 3 from J, leaving 13 bases between them. This CDR3 is 14 amino acids long. Study-wide findings and caveats: In common variable immunodeficiency, TCR beta chains reportedly carried fewer deletions and N-nucleotide insertions.

The receptor's source is a person aged 18 to 75 in good health. This chain links TRBV2 with TRBJ2-3, with TRBD2 as a possible D gene (6 bases). The sample comprised peripheral blood mononuclear cells. The part of the CDR3 DNA that was read is TGTGCCAGCAGACGGCAGGGAGGAACAGATACG. Its protein is CASRRQGGTDT. The entire CDR3 protein is CASRRQGGTDTQYF.